This TCR beta chain emerged from a study of vaccination effects on CD4 cells after COVID-19 (dated by TCRdb to 2022 to 2024). For context, the study as a whole: In the ViraFEST assay, PBMC were stimulated with viral peptide pools, and TCR sequencing was then used to find antigen-specific CD4+ T cell clonotypes based on their expansion. Each well held over 1.5 million PBMC cultured in IMDM containing about 5.5% human AB serum, 8 to 10 IU/ml IL-2 and gentamicin, along with roughly 10 ug/ml peptides. The full study included roughly 10 COVID-19 convalescent patients and a few SARS-CoV-2-naive healthy vaccine recipients. Each participant got two doses of an mRNA SARS-CoV-2 vaccine, either BNT162b2 or mRNA-1273. The study compared SARS-CoV-2 spike-specific CD4+ TCR repertoires before and after mRNA vaccination in COVID-19 convalescent patients and infection-naive vaccine recipients. The Oncomine TCR Beta short-read assay on an Illumina iSeq 100 was used to sequence cultures from other donors in the study.

CDR1 SGHDN and CDR2 FVKESK are derived from the germline V gene. The germline V end is reduced by 4 bases and the J end by 6 bases; junction bases left unmatched: 9. The CDR3 holds 16 amino acids from the cysteine to the phenylalanine. The read is trimmed to its CDR3 DNA, 48 bases read in frame from base 1. The library was prepared using the immunoSEQ multiplex PCR assay. DNA from the cultured, isolated CD4+ T cells was subjected to TCR beta CDR3 sequencing. Per the authors' processing: The analysis removed non-productive TCR sequences, trimmed reads to the CDR3 region, and retained only CDR3s that were 7 or more amino acids long. Antigen-specific clonotypes were identified using the MANAFEST web app by comparison of expansion in peptide wells against reference cultures. To count as positive, a clone had to show expansion at FDR<0.05 compared with the reference and with all other wells, an odds ratio above 5, and a frequency above 0.1% in two replicate wells. Cross-reactive clonotypes were defined as significantly expanded in SARS-CoV-2 spike wells and in at least one common cold coronavirus spike condition. CDR3 similarity was assessed by Levenshtein distance with the stringdist R package, and unrooted trees were built with ape in R 3.6.1. Not all clones reach the TCRdb copy of this immuneACCESS table, which keeps in-frame sequences only. Checked studies attribute under half of the gap to unresolved V genes and leave the rest unexplained. V, J and clone size are taken as reported in that table, and D and trimming were inferred from the DNA itself. The sample yields about 48,000 clones; 55% to 75% were counted once. The top ten clonotypes cover roughly 5.5% of the sample.

Study-wide conclusions, independent of this receptor: Among healthy vaccine recipients, nearly all vaccine-induced clones were SARS-CoV-2 mono-reactive, and just 1 of 255 was cross-reactive with common cold coronaviruses. The study was limited by a small number of convalescent patients, and early post-infection timepoints were lacking. Both infection-induced and vaccine-induced clones contracted markedly at late post-vaccination timepoints, which is consistent with waning T cell responses.

As concerns this clone: Its antigen target is currently unknown. Qualities for individual bases were not recorded, and no much larger clone is one base off.

After around 10 days of culture, CD4+ T cells were isolated with the EasySep CD4+ T cell isolation kit. The absence of prior SARS-CoV-2 infection in healthy vaccine recipients was confirmed by negative nucleocapsid antibodies before and after vaccination. On days 3 and 7, half of the culture medium was replaced with fresh IL-2-containing medium. Unless noted otherwise, every peptide stimulation condition was grown in triplicate wells. PBMC were separated from whole blood using Ficoll-Paque Plus gradient centrifugation and were then either cryopreserved at -140C or used fresh. The QIAamp micro DNA kit was used to extract genomic DNA from the cultured CD4+ T cells.

The chain uses TRBV14 and TRBJ1-6, with 7 bases matching TRBD1. The source is a human donor who received a COVID-19 vaccine. The sample consisted of CD4+ T cells from PBMCs cultured without peptide, taken before COVID-19 vaccination. Here is the DNA: TGTGCCAGCAGCCTCCGGACAGGACTTACTAATTCACCCCTCCACTTT. Translated, this is CASSLRTGLTNSPLHF.